This T cell receptor (beta chain) was sequenced in a study of breast tumors, draining lymph nodes, adjacent tissues. Findings and limits, study-wide: Tumors had less TCR diversity than lymph nodes, more than nontumor tissue.

Axillary draining lymph nodes of breast cancer patients supplied the node samples. This clonotype has ten or more counts. What it binds is unknown. Germline V gene lookup returns CDR1 MNHNS and CDR2 SASEGT. This CDR3 comprises 16 residues. V lost 6 bases and J lost 2, with 18 bases in between. Each CDR3 protein gets one entry after TCRdb re-called the multiplex PCR reads with MiXCR. The table lists some 120,000 distinct CDR3 sequences, over 20% of them singletons. The chain couples TRBV6-1 to TRBJ2-3; possibly TRBD1 or TRBD2 for D (9 bases each). The sequenced sample was axillary lymph node tissue. This sequence originates from a female donor with breast cancer. Some clones in this sample may be carry-over from other donors' samples. The CDR3 is CASRSGGTGITDTQYF. The DNA for the CDR3 is TGTGCCAGCAGGAGCGGGGGGACAGGGATCACAGATACGCAGTATTTT.